One and the same sample provided the 11 T cell receptor beta chains below, sequenced in a study of T cells in Graves' hyperthyroidism and ophthalmopathy. There were TCR beta CDR3 regions amplified from RNA transcripts. The HTBI primer set served for first-round RT-PCR of the TCR CDR3. TCRdb reprocessed the multiplex PCR reads via MiXCR and lists one record per CDR3 protein. The data hold more than 500,000 distinct CDR3 sequences, with around 43% observed a single time. The sequencing input was peripheral blood or thyroid tissue (not recorded which). The receptors come from an adult woman with Graves' disease, either hyperthyroidism or ophthalmopathy (not recorded which).

This chain connects TRBV20-1 to TRBJ1-2; D is unclear. Trimming cost V 0 bases and J 6 bases, with 11 bases left between them. The CDR3 has 13 residues. Germline loops: CDR1 DFQATT, CDR2 SNEGSKA (reference sequence). This CDR3 is CSARDRRDDGYTF. The CDR3 DNA sequence: TGCAGTGCTAGAGATCGGCGCGATGATGGCTACACCTTC.

The chain links TRBV7-2 to TRBJ2-7; 8 bases are shared with TRBD2. The CDR3 extends over 14 amino acids. V lost 5 bases and J lost 3; bases outside the gene matches: 6. Germline values: CDR1 SGHTA, CDR2 FQGNSA. This chain's CDR3 is CASSGRSGNYEQYF. The CDR3, as DNA: TGTGCCAGCAGCGGCCGTAGCGGGAACTACGAGCAGTACTTC.

At least ten counts were recorded for this clonotype. V and J are TRBV20-1 and TRBJ2-2; 8 bases line up with TRBD2. V trimming: 0 bases; J trimming: 4 bases; junction bases outside the gene matches: 10. This CDR3 has 17 residues. From germline, CDR1 is DFQATT and CDR2 SNEGSKA (reference sequence). CDR3 region: CSARDARGGLSTGELFF. The CDR3 DNA reads as TGCAGTGCTAGAGATGCCCGGGGGGGCTTGAGCACCGGGGAGCTGTTTTTT.

This sequence joins TRBV12-3 or TRBV12-4 and TRBJ1-1, with unresolved D. Deletions cut 6 bases from V and 4 bases from J, with 15 bases between. The CDR3 spans 14 residues. The CDR3 reads CASSVDPGSTEAFF. CDR3 DNA: TGTGCCAGCAGCGTAGATCCCGGGAGCACTGAAGCTTTCTTT.

This clonotype was counted many times. The CDR3 spells CSARATDRRRPQHF. The CDR3 bases are TGCAGTGCTAGAGCAACGGACAGGCGGAGGCCCCAGCATTTT. V is TRBV20-1 and J is TRBJ1-5; the match to TRBD1 covers 7 bases. The CDR3 consists of 14 residues. From germline, CDR1 is DFQATT and CDR2 SNEGSKA (reference sequence). V dropped 1 base and J dropped 9; count of bases not matched to a gene: 9.

The sample holds a few counts of this clonotype. The chain carries TRBV7-2 and TRBJ2-5; weak D call: TRBD2 (5 bases). This CDR3 contains 14 residues. CDR1 and CDR2 from the germline V gene are SGHTA and FQGNSA. V was clipped by 3 bases and J by 3 bases, with 11 bases between them. This CDR3 reads CASSLGTREETQYF. The CDR3 DNA reads TGTGCCAGCAGCTTGGGAACTAGAGAAGAGACCCAGTACTTC.

The V call is TRBV10-3, the J call TRBJ1-4; 8 bases align to TRBD1. The CDR3 runs 15 residues. Germline CDR1 reads ENHRY; CDR2 reads SYGVKD. Trimming cost V 6 bases and J 8 bases; bases outside gene matches: 11. The CDR3 loop reads CAIRGGQGVYEKLFF. The CDR3 nucleotides read TGTGCCATCAGGGGAGGACAGGGTGTTTACGAAAAACTGTTTTTT.

The chain links TRBV5-4 to TRBJ1-1; the match to TRBD1 covers 7 bases. Unmatched junction bases numbered 10, after V lost 6 bases and J lost 2 bases. Germline loops: CDR1 SGHNT, CDR2 YYREEE (reference sequence). The CDR3 contains 15 residues. CDR3 nucleotides: TGTGCCAGCACCACAAGCAGGGGGGATAACACTGAAGCTTTCTTT. It codes for CASTTSRGDNTEAFF. The full variable domain, completed using reference TRBV5-4 and TRBJ1-1, is ETGVTQSPTHLIKTRGQQVTLRCSSQSGHNTVSWYQQALGQGPQFIFQYYREEENGRGNFPPRFSGLQFPNYSSELNVNALELDDSALYLCASTTSRGDNTEAFFGQGTRLTVV.

This clonotype was counted ten times or more. The chain joins TRBV4-1 to TRBJ2-7, with D perhaps matching TRBD2 (5 bases). Germline lookup yields CDR1 MGHRA and CDR2 YSYEKL. The CDR3 length is 12 residues. Deletions cut 3 bases from V and 6 bases from J, with 9 bases between. Written as DNA, the CDR3 is TGCGCCAGCAGCCACACTAGGAGCGAGCAGTACTTC. It translates to CASSHTRSEQYF.

The rearrangement joins TRBV29-1 to TRBJ2-5; D is possibly TRBD1 or TRBD2 (5 bases each). The germline V gene has CDR1 SQVTM and CDR2 ANQGSEA. The CDR3 runs to 12 residues. V was trimmed by 4 bases and J by 5 bases, leaving 11 bases between them. The CDR3 is CSVVGVEETQYF. The CDR3 nucleotides read TGCAGCGTTGTGGGGGTAGAGGAGACCCAGTACTTC.

This clonotype was counted many times. The V call is TRBV7-9, the J call TRBJ2-6; TRBD1 matches at 10 bases. J gave up 0 bases and V 0 bases, and 11 bases lay outside the gene matches. Germline V CDR1 and CDR2: SEHNR, FQNEAQ (reference sequence). The CDR3 runs to 21 residues. The CDR3 sequence: CASSLAPGDRGLGSGANVLTF. In DNA, the CDR3 is TGTGCCAGCAGCTTAGCGCCTGGGGACAGGGGTCTAGGCTCTGGGGCCAACGTCCTGACTTTC.